This TCR beta chain originates from a study of T-cell reconstitution after alpha-beta-depleted transplantation in children. Preparation of the TCRbeta library involved a method that used unique molecular identifiers. TCRdb re-derived calls from the PCR reads in MiXCR, one entry per CDR3 protein. This table holds some 550,000 distinct CDR3 sequences, 15% to 20% found once. Between the trimmed V and J ends, which lost 6 bases and 2 bases, there was a span of 13 bases. This CDR3 spans 13 amino acids. Germline V CDR1 and CDR2: DFQATT, SNEGSKA (reference sequence). Source: PBMCs from the stem cell graft donor, taken from the stem cell graft. This rearrangement joins TRBV20-1 to TRBJ1-2; D ambiguous. This receptor was obtained from a human donor who donated a stem cell graft to a child with acute lymphoblastic leukemia. The CDR3 bases are TGCAGTGCCCTCAGTCCGGACAACTATGGCTACACCTTC. It yields the protein CSALSPDNYGYTF.